The text below deals with one T cell receptor beta chain. Its antigen is unidentified. Germline is not matched at one junction end, which may reflect a read error. Unique molecular identifiers tagged individual cDNA molecules. TCRdb analysed the 5' RACE reads with MiXCR anew, one entry per CDR3 protein. The sample shows tens of thousands of distinct CDR3 sequences, 12% of them seen only once. This sample was included in a study of early T cells in non-severe SARS-CoV-2 infection. About the study: The chains were unpaired, and the sequenced material was bulk RNA from unsorted whole blood.

Study-level results: A preference for anti-spike CD8 responses marked VDJdb matching, which missed private and CD4 specificities.

Germline CDR1 SGHRS, CDR2 YFSETQ. This CDR3 is built from 15 residues. Sequencing was done on a sample of whole blood. This TCR derives from an adult who was a healthcare worker with PCR-confirmed SARS-CoV-2 infection or an uninfected control (not recorded which). The chain couples TRBV5-1 to TRBJ2-3, with a tentative D call TRBD2 (5 bases). This chain's CDR3 is CASRRLPMGTDTQYF. The CDR3 DNA follows: TGTGCCAGCAGGAGACTACCTATGGGCACAGATACGCAGTATTTT.